A single sample is the source of the 25 T cell receptor beta chains below, sequenced in a study of blood T cell repertoires in COVID-19. The data were produced by immunoSEQ multiplex PCR, yet TCRdb's version contains in-frame clones alone and is incomplete. The sample has over 85,000 clones; 87% are singletons. Material for sequencing was peripheral blood. The receptors derive from a human donor in a cohort sampled during active COVID-19.

This chain joins TRBV28 and TRBJ1-2, with TRBD1 matching over 9 bases. The CDR3 sequence is 14 residues long. The germline CDR1 and CDR2 sequences are MDHEN and SYDVKM. The J segment lost 8 bases and the V segment lost 6 bases, leaving 10 bases of the junction unmatched. The CDR3 region is CASSSGTGIWGYTF. The CDR3 DNA is TGTGCCAGCAGCTCCGGGACAGGGATCTGGGGCTACACCTTC.

This rearrangement joins TRBV6-6 to TRBJ2-7; a weak D match, TRBD1 (6 bases). Germline V lookup: CDR1 MNHNY, CDR2 SVGAGI (reference sequence). V shed 7 bases and J shed 5 bases, with 15 bases lying between them. The CDR3 is 13 amino acids. The chain's CDR3 is CASIAGAVDEQYF. CDR3 DNA: TGTGCCAGCATTGCAGGGGCAGTTGACGAGCAGTACTTC.

The chain employs TRBV3-1 (or the pseudogene TRBV3-2) and TRBJ2-2; TRBD2 matches at 9 bases. The V segment lost 1 base and the J segment 1 base; nucleotides outside the gene matches: 1. Germline CDR1 reads LGHDT; CDR2 reads YNNKEL (reference sequence). The CDR3 is 16 residues long. The CDR3 DNA follows: TGTGCCAGCAGCCAAGTACTAGCGGGGAACACCGGGGAGCTGTTTTTT. Its protein product is CASSQVLAGNTGELFF.

On this clone: Other DNA sequences in this specimen translate into the identical CDR3. The chain recombines TRBV29-1 with TRBJ1-1, with a possible D match to TRBD1 (5 bases). Germline values: CDR1 SQVTM, CDR2 ANQGSEA. Trimming took off 4 bases at V and 4 bases at J, with 16 bases between the two ends. This CDR3 contains 14 residues. The CDR3 coding sequence is TGCAGCGTTGGGGGTCGGGGGGTTGGCACTGAAGCTTTCTTT. Encoded protein: CSVGGRGVGTEAFF.

The V gene is TRBV7-8, the J gene TRBJ1-5; D unresolved. Looked up from germline, CDR1 is SGHVS and CDR2 is FQNEAQ. The CDR3 spans 17 residues. V shed 3 bases and J shed 0 bases, with 15 bases lying between them. CDR3 DNA: TGTGCCAGCAGCTTCTCAGGCGCCGGATATAGCAATCAGCCCCAGCATTTT. This gives the protein CASSFSGAGYSNQPQHF.

The chain employs TRBV18 and TRBJ1-2; D remains unclear. This CDR3 region has 13 residues. V was cut by 2 bases and J by 8 bases, with 12 bases left in between. Germline V gives CDR1 KGHSH, CDR2 LQKENI. DNA of the CDR3: TGTGCCAGCTCACCAAGCGGGGATGGCGGCTACACCTTC. Protein sequence: CASSPSGDGGYTF.

This clone was recorded only once. The CDR3, as DNA: TGTGCCAGCTCCAACAACAGGGATTTTTCCTACAATGAGCAGTTCTTC. Translated: CASSNNRDFSYNEQFF. The genes are TRBV4-2 and TRBJ2-1, with D perhaps TRBD1 (6 bases). This CDR3 is built from 16 residues. Deletions cut 8 bases from V and 1 base from J, with 18 bases between. CDR1 is LGHNA and CDR2 is YNFKEQ in the germline V gene.

The chain combines TRBV12-3 or TRBV12-4 with TRBJ1-2; D is ambiguous. V lost 7 bases and J lost 2, with 11 bases in between. The CDR3 loop spans 13 amino acids. CDR3 sequence reads: CASKSGRNYGYTF. CDR3 in DNA: TGTGCCAGCAAAAGCGGGCGGAACTATGGCTACACCTTC.

V usage is TRBV19 and J usage is TRBJ1-2; TRBD1 aligns across 7 bases. The CDR3 contains 13 residues. Per the germline V gene, CDR1 is LNHDA and CDR2 is SQIVND (reference sequence). V lost 3 bases and J lost 3; bases outside the gene matches: 1. CDR3 protein: CASSIGQDYGYTF. The CDR3 DNA sequence: TGTGCCAGTAGTATCGGACAGGACTATGGCTACACCTTC.

The rearrangement links TRBV20-1 to TRBJ1-6; D is undetermined. The CDR3 loop spans 16 amino acids. Trimming took off 3 bases at V and 10 bases at J, with 22 bases between the two ends. Germline values: CDR1 DFQATT, CDR2 SNEGSKA (reference sequence). Written as DNA, the CDR3 is TGCAGTGCTAGTCCCCATACGAAGTCGAGGAGCTCACCCCTCCACTTT. This encodes CSASPHTKSRSSPLHF.

The chain is built from TRBV11-1 and TRBJ2-1, with 8 bases aligning to TRBD2. The CDR3 has 11 residues. The germline V gene encodes CDR1 SGHAT and CDR2 FQDESV (reference sequence). Trimming at V came to 5 bases and at J to 12 bases, leaving 3 bases not matched to a gene. The CDR3 region has the DNA TGTGCCAGCAGCCCGGGGGGGAGGCAGTTCTTC. It codes for CASSPGGRQFF.

The chain links TRBV5-1 to TRBJ2-1; 9 nucleotides agree with TRBD2. CDR3 length: 14 amino acids. The V and J ends lost 0 bases and 8 bases, in that order; junction bases with no gene match: 3. Germline V gene data show CDR1 as SGHRS and CDR2 as YFSETQ. This CDR3 is CASSLVLAGHEQFF. CDR3 coding DNA: TGCGCCAGCAGCTTGGTTCTAGCGGGACATGAGCAGTTCTTC.

CDR3: CASSQTWGRGYEQYF. The DNA for the CDR3 is TGTGCCAGCAGTCAAACATGGGGCCGAGGCTACGAGCAGTACTTC. This chain links TRBV28 with TRBJ2-7; a weak D match, TRBD1 (5 bases). V gave up 5 bases and J gave up 3 bases, with 17 bases separating them. The CDR3 extends over 15 amino acids. Germline CDR1 is MDHEN and CDR2 is SYDVKM.

The CDR3 loop reads CASSSQGARQFF. CDR3 nucleotide sequence: TGTGCCAGCAGCTCACAGGGGGCGCGTCAGTTCTTC. J is TRBJ2-1 and V is TRBV6-5; 9 bases align to TRBD1. The trim removed 6 bases at V and 13 bases at J, leaving 7 bases unmatched. Per germline, CDR1 MNHEY and CDR2 SVGAGI. The CDR3 is made up of 12 amino acids.

This clone has a handful of counts. The chain employs TRBV27 and TRBJ2-7, with 10 bases fitting TRBD1. The germline V gene has CDR1 MNHEY and CDR2 SMNVEV (reference sequence). This CDR3 has 15 residues. Trimming removed 6 bases from V and 3 bases from J; junction bases left unmatched: 8. This CDR3 reads CASRDLGQGLYEQYF. The DNA of the CDR3 is TGTGCCAGCAGGGACCTGGGACAGGGGCTCTACGAGCAGTACTTC.

In its sample, this clone was seen once. This chain connects TRBV7-8 to TRBJ1-1; D uncertain. Germline V lookup: CDR1 SGHVS, CDR2 FQNEAQ. The CDR3 covers 14 residues. The V and J ends lost 1 base and 5 bases respectively, with 11 bases between them. The CDR3 nucleotides are TGTGCCAGCAGCTTAGGGTCTGTAACAACTGAAGCTTTCTTT. Translation gives CASSLGSVTTEAFF.

CDR3 residues: CASSDRRGIDEQFF. The CDR3 nucleotides are TGTGCCAGCAGCGACCGTAGGGGAATCGATGAGCAGTTCTTC. This chain links TRBV7-2 with TRBJ2-1; D perhaps matches TRBD1 (5 bases). Trimming left V 5 bases short and J 8 bases short, with 16 bases between. The germline gives CDR1 SGHTA, CDR2 FQGNSA. The CDR3 covers 14 residues.

This chain joins TRBV12-3 or TRBV12-4 and TRBJ2-1; 11 nucleotides line up with TRBD2. V was clipped by 7 bases and J by 8 bases; unmatched bases: 4. The CDR3 is 13 residues long. This CDR3 reads CASKVSGGDEQFF. DNA for the CDR3: TGTGCCAGCAAGGTTAGCGGGGGGGATGAGCAGTTCTTC.

The rearrangement links TRBV20-1 to TRBJ2-5; D ambiguous. The CDR3 extends over 11 amino acids. Germline V gene lookup returns CDR1 DFQATT and CDR2 SNEGSKA (reference sequence). Between the trimmed V and J ends, which lost 5 bases and 3 bases, there was a span of 7 bases. The CDR3 sequence: CSALDEETQYF. For the CDR3, the DNA is TGCAGTGCTCTAGACGAAGAGACCCAGTACTTC.

The chain joins TRBV18 to TRBJ1-3, with a possible D match to TRBD1 (5 bases). This CDR3 contains 15 residues. Germline CDR1 and CDR2: KGHSH and LQKENI. Between the trimmed V and J ends, which lost 2 bases and 2 bases, there was a span of 10 bases. CDR3 sequence (DNA): TGTGCCAGCTCACCATCCGGGGGAGCTGGAAACACCATATATTTT. Amino acids: CASSPSGGAGNTIYF.

V is TRBV18 and J is TRBJ2-7; 8 bases align to TRBD2. J gave up 2 bases and V 3 bases, and 3 bases lay outside the gene matches. The CDR3 spans 14 residues. The germline gives CDR1 KGHSH, CDR2 LQKENI. The DNA of the CDR3 is TGTGCCAGCTCACCTAGCGGGGATACCTACGAGCAGTACTTC. This translates into CASSPSGDTYEQYF.

This chain connects TRBV4-1 to TRBJ2-1; 9 bases map to TRBD2. Per the germline V gene, CDR1 is MGHRA and CDR2 is YSYEKL. V trimming: 0 bases; J trimming: 6 bases; junction bases outside the gene matches: 12. This CDR3 spans 18 amino acids. The CDR3 DNA is TGCGCCAGCAGCCAAGATGCACTAGCGGGTATTAATTCCAATGAGCAGTTCTTC. It yields the protein CASSQDALAGINSNEQFF.

The V call is TRBV7-2, the J call TRBJ2-7, with D hard to call. Trimming took 3 bases from V and 2 from J, leaving 17 bases between them. CDR3 length: 16 amino acids. Germline V gene data show CDR1 as SGHTA and CDR2 as FQGNSA. CDR3: CASSFAVSVQAYEQYF. CDR3 in DNA: TGTGCCAGCAGCTTTGCGGTTTCTGTCCAAGCCTACGAGCAGTACTTC.

The gene calls are TRBV5-4 and TRBJ1-1, with 7 bases that match TRBD1. Germline V CDR1 and CDR2: SGHNT, YYREEE (reference sequence). V was clipped by 4 bases and J by 4 bases; unmatched bases: 10. The CDR3 totals 15 residues. The CDR3 DNA reads TGTGCCAGCAGCCTGGGAACAGGGGTTAGCACTGAAGCTTTCTTT. It is translated as CASSLGTGVSTEAFF.

This clone was seen just once. The chain links TRBV5-6 to TRBJ2-7; D is ambiguous. CDR1 and CDR2 (germline): SGHDT, YYEEEE. V gave up 1 base and J gave up 0 bases, with 8 bases separating them. The CDR3 runs to 14 residues. CDR3 in amino acids: CASSLPDFSYEQYF. The CDR3 region has the DNA TGTGCCAGCAGCTTGCCAGACTTCTCCTACGAGCAGTACTTC.